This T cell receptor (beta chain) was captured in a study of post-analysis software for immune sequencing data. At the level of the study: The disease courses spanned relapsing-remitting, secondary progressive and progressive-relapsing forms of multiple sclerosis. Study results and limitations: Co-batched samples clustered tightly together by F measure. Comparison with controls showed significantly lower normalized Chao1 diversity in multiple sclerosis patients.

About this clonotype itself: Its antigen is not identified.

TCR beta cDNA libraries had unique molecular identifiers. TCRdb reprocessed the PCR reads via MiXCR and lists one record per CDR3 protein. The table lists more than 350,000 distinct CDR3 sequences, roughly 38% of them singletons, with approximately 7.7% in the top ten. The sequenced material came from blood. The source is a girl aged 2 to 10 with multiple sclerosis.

The CDR3 nucleotides are TGCAGCGTTGAAGACCTCAGGGGCGAGCAGTACTTC. Residues: CSVEDLRGEQYF. V and J are TRBV29-1 and TRBJ2-7; D perhaps matches TRBD1 (6 bases). Germline V gene sequence: CDR1 SQVTM, CDR2 ANQGSEA. This CDR3 region has 12 residues. Trimming took 0 bases from V and 6 from J, leaving 9 bases between them.